Below, 5 T cell receptor beta chains from the same sample are listed, as sequenced in a study of CD8 T cells in Susac syndrome. Random hexamers were used to reverse transcribe the RNA input (roughly 0.5 to 1 ug). One entry per CDR3 protein, called by TCRdb with MiXCR from the immunoSEQ multiplex PCR reads. The data hold around 200,000 distinct CDR3 sequences, with just under 95% observed a single time. Sequenced input: CD4+ T cells from PBMCs. Receptor source: a human donor with Susac syndrome.

The genes are TRBV20-1 and TRBJ1-6, with D unresolved. Germline V lookup: CDR1 DFQATT, CDR2 SNEGSKA (reference sequence). This CDR3 comprises 13 residues. The V and J ends lost 2 bases and 9 bases respectively, with 11 bases between them. The CDR3 nucleotides are TGCAGTGCTAGATCGGAAATCAGTTCACCCCTCCACTTT. As protein: CSARSEISSPLHF.

The chain's CDR3 is CASAGTRGYTF. DNA for the CDR3: TGTGCCAGCGCGGGGACTCGGGGCTACACCTTC. The rearrangement joins TRBV28 to TRBJ1-2; D may be TRBD1 (5 bases). Germline V CDR1 and CDR2: MDHEN, SYDVKM. The CDR3 extends over 11 amino acids. Trimming took 8 bases from V and 8 from J, leaving 12 bases between them.

The rearrangement uses TRBV4-2 and TRBJ1-5, with D uncertain. Germline assignment: CDR1 LGHNA and CDR2 YNFKEQ. Trimming stripped 0 bases from V and 0 bases from J, with 6 bases between. The CDR3 covers 15 residues. DNA for the CDR3: TGTGCCAGCAGCCAAGACTGGGCTAGCAATCAGCCCCAGCATTTT. Protein product: CASSQDWASNQPQHF.

The chain is built from TRBV20-1 and TRBJ2-2; no clear D. CDR1 and CDR2 (germline): DFQATT, SNEGSKA (reference sequence). Trimming removed 3 bases from V and 3 bases from J, with 5 bases in between. The CDR3 has 12 residues. The CDR3 region has the DNA TGCAGTGCTAGCAGAGACACCGGGGAGCTGTTTTTT. Encoded protein: CSASRDTGELFF.

This chain links TRBV15 with TRBJ2-7, with D perhaps matching TRBD2 (5 bases). CDR1 is LNHNV, CDR2 YYDKDF, per germline (reference sequence). CDR3 length: 14 amino acids. Trimming removed 6 bases at V and 6 bases at J, with 18 bases between. Written as DNA, the CDR3 is TGTGCCACCAGTGAGGGTGCAGAGCTGTCCGAGCAGTACTTC. The encoded protein is CATSEGAELSEQYF. Together with reference TRBV15 and TRBJ2-7, the CDR3 gives the full variable domain: DAMVIQNPRYQVTQFGKPVTLSCSQTLNHNVMYWYQQKSSQAPKLLFHYYDKDFNNEADTPDNFQSRRPNTSFCFLDIRSPGLGDTAMYLCATSEGAELSEQYFGPGTRLTVT.